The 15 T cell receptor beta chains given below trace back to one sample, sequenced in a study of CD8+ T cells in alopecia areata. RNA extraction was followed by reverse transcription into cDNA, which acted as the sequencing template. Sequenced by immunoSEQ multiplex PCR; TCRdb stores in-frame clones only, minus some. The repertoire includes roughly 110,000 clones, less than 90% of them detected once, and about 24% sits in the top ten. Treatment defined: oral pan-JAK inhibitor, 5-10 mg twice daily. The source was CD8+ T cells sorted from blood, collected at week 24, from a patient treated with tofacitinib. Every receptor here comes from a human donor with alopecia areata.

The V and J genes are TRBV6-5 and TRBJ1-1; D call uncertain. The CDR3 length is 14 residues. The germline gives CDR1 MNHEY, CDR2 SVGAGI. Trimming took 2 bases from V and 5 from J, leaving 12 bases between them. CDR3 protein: CASSYADTGTEAFF. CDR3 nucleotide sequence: TGTGCCAGCAGTTACGCCGATACGGGAACTGAAGCTTTCTTT.

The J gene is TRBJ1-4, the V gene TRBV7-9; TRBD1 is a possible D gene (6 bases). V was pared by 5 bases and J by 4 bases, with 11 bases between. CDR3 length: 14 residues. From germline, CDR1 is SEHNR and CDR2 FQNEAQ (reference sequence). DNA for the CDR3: TGTGCCAGCAGCCACGGGACACTTAATGAAAAACTGTTTTTT. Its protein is CASSHGTLNEKLFF.

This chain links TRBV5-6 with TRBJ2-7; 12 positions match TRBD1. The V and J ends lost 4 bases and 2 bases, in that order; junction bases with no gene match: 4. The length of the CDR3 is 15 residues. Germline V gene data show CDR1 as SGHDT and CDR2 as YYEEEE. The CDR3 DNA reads TGTGCCAGCAGCACCCGGGACAGGGGGCCCTACGAGCAGTACTTC. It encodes CASSTRDRGPYEQYF.

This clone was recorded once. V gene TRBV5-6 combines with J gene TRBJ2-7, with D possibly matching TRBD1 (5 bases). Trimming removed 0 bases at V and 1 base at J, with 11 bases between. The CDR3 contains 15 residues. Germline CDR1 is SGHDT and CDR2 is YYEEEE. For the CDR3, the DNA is TGTGCCAGCAGCTTGGCAGGTCAGGGATCCTACGAGCAGTACTTC. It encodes CASSLAGQGSYEQYF. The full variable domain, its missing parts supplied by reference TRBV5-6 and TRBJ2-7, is DAGVTQSPTHLIKTRGQQVTLRCSPKSGHDTVSWYQQALGQGPQFIFQYYEEEERQRGNFPDRFSGHQFPNYSSELNVNALLLGDSALYLCASSLAGQGSYEQYFGPGTRLTVT.

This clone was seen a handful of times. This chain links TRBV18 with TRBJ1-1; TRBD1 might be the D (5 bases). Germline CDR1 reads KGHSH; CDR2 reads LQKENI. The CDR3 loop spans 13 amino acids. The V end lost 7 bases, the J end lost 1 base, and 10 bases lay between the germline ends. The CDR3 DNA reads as TGTGCCAGCTTAGGAACAGGGAACACTGAAGCTTTCTTT. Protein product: CASLGTGNTEAFF.

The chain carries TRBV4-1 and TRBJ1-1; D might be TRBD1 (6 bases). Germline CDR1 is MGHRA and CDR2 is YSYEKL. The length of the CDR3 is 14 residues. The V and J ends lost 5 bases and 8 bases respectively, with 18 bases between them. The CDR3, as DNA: TGCGCCAGCAGCACATATCCAGGGGAAACGGAAGCTTTCTTT. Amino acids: CASSTYPGETEAFF.

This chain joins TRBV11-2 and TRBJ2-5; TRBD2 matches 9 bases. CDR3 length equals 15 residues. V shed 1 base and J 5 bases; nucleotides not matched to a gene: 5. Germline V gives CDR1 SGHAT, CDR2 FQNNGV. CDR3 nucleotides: TGTGCCAGCAGCTTAGCAGCGGGGGGTGGGGAGACCCAGTACTTC. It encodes CASSLAAGGGETQYF.

In nucleotides, the CDR3 is TGTGCCAGTATGCCGGGAAAAGGTACCGACGAGCAGTACTTC. Translated: CASMPGKGTDEQYF. V is TRBV19 and J is TRBJ2-7; weak D call: TRBD2 (5 bases). V lost 7 bases to trimming and J lost 5 bases, with 18 bases between them. This CDR3 has 14 residues. Germline assignment: CDR1 LNHDA and CDR2 SQIVND (reference sequence).

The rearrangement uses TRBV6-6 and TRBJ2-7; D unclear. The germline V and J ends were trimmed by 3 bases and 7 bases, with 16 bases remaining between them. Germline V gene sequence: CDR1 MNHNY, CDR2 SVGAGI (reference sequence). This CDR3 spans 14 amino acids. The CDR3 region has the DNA TGTGCCAGCAGTTATAGGCAGTTGCACGTAGAGCAGTACTTC. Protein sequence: CASSYRQLHVEQYF.

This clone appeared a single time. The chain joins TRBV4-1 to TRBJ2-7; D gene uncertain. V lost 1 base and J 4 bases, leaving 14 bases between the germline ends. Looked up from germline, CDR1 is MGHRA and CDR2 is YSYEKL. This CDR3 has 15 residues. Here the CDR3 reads CASSQVNDPEYEQYF. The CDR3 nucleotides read TGCGCCAGCAGCCAAGTAAATGACCCCGAATACGAGCAGTACTTC.

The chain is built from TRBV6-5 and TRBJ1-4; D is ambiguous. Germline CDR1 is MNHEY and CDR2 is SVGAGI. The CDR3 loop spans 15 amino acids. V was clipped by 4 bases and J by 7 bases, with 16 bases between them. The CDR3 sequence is CASSSLDSSSEKLFF. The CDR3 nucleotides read TGTGCCAGCAGTTCGCTCGACTCTTCGTCTGAAAAACTGTTTTTT.

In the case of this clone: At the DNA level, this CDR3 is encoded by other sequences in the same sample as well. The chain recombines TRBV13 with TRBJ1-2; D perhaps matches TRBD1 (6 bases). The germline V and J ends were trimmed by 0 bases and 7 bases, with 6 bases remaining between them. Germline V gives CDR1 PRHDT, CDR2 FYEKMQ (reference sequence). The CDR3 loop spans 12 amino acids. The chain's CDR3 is CASSLGTGGYTF. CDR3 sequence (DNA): TGTGCCAGCAGCTTAGGGACAGGTGGCTACACCTTC. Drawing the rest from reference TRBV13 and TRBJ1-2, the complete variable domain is AAGVIQSPRHLIKEKRETATLKCYPIPRHDTVYWYQQGPGQDPQFLISFYEKMQSDKGSIPDRFSAQQFSDYHSELNMSSLELGDSALYFCASSLGTGGYTFGSGTRLTVV.

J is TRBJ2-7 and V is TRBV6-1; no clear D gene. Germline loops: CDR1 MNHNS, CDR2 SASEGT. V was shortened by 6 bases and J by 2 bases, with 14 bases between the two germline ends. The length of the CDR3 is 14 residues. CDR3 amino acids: CASRGLVYAYEQYF. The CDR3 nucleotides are TGTGCCAGCAGGGGGTTAGTCTACGCCTACGAGCAGTACTTC.

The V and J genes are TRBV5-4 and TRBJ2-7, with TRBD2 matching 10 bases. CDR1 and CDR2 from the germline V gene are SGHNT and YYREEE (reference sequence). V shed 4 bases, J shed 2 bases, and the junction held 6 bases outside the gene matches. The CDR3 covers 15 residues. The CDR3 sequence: CASSPGLAPPYEQYF. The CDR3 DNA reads TGTGCCAGCAGCCCGGGACTAGCGCCGCCCTACGAGCAGTACTTC.

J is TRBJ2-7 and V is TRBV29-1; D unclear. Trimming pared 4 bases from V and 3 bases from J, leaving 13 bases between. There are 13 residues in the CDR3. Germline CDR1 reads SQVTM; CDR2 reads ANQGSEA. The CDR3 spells CSVVTDLHYEQYF. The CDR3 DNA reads TGCAGCGTTGTAACAGATTTACACTACGAGCAGTACTTC.